The 14 T cell receptor beta chains listed next were all sequenced from one sample in a study of response to subunit inactivated influenza vaccine. MiXCR, applied by TCRdb to the RT-PCR reads, yields one record per CDR3 protein. Among under 800,000 distinct CDR3 sequences listed, roughly 13% were seen once. Specimen: PBMCs from blood, collected roughly 15 days before vaccination. The receptor source for this set is a man over 45 who received an inactivated influenza vaccine.

V is TRBV7-8 and J is TRBJ2-3, with unresolved D. The germline V gene has CDR1 SGHVS and CDR2 FQNEAQ. CDR3 length: 14 residues. V lost 2 bases, J lost 6 bases, and 12 bases lay in between. CDR3 coding DNA: TGTGCCAGCAGCTTATACCCTAACCCCGATACGCAGTATTTT. Amino acid sequence: CASSLYPNPDTQYF.

This clonotype was detected a few times. The J gene is TRBJ2-2, the V gene TRBV6-2 or TRBV6-3, with D possibly TRBD2 on 7 matching bases. The CDR3 extends over 15 amino acids. Germline lookup yields CDR1 MNHEY and CDR2 SVGEGT. The ends were cut back, 6 bases at V and 1 base at J, with 12 bases in the middle. The CDR3 spells CASRGGGLNTGELFF. The CDR3 DNA reads TGTGCCAGCAGGGGCGGGGGCTTGAACACCGGGGAGCTGTTTTTT.

This clonotype was detected a few times. A read error may produce the germline difference seen at one junction end. The chain links TRBV5-1 to TRBJ2-7, with D possibly being TRBD2 (6 bases). The germline V gene has CDR1 SGHRS and CDR2 YFSETQ. This CDR3 has 15 amino acids. CDR3 in amino acids: CASSPTTFYTASESF. The CDR3 region has the DNA TGCGCCAGCAGCCCTACTACCTTCTATACCGCTAGCGAATCCTTC.

This clonotype was detected ten times or more. The CDR3 sequence is CASSSGTGGRETQYF. The CDR3 nucleotides read TGTGCCAGCAGTTCCGGGACAGGGGGGCGGGAGACCCAGTACTTC. The rearrangement joins TRBV27 to TRBJ2-5, with TRBD1 matching over 11 bases. V lost 4 bases and J lost 5; bases outside the gene matches: 6. The V gene's germline CDR1 is MNHEY and CDR2 SMNVEV (reference sequence). This CDR3 contains 15 residues.

This clonotype occurred a few times. This chain joins TRBV28 and TRBJ2-1; 10 nucleotides match TRBD2. Losses at the gene ends were 6 bases for V and 4 bases for J; bases not matched to a gene: 12. CDR3 length: 17 amino acids. Germline V gene lookup returns CDR1 MDHEN and CDR2 SYDVKM. The CDR3 protein is CASSLTLGTSEYNEQFF. CDR3 bases: TGTGCCAGCAGCCTAACACTTGGGACTAGCGAATACAATGAGCAGTTCTTC.

The chain joins TRBV9 to TRBJ2-7, with D possibly TRBD1 on 5 matching bases. The CDR3 is 14 amino acids. V lost 0 bases and J lost 3, with 10 bases in between. The germline gives CDR1 SGDLS, CDR2 YYNGEE. CDR3 DNA sequence: TGTGCCAGCAGCGTAGGTAAGGGGAACTACGAGCAGTACTTC. Protein sequence: CASSVGKGNYEQYF.

The chain couples TRBV4-1 to TRBJ1-2, with D maybe TRBD1 (5 bases). V lost 0 bases, J lost 4 bases, and 15 bases lay in between. CDR1 MGHRA and CDR2 YSYEKL come from the germline V gene. This CDR3 has 16 residues. CDR3: CASSQDWGEGTYGYTF. The CDR3, as DNA: TGCGCCAGCAGCCAAGATTGGGGGGAGGGGACCTATGGCTACACCTTC.

This clonotype was picked up many times. This chain connects TRBV5-5 to TRBJ2-1; D tentatively reads TRBD1 or TRBD2 (5 bases each). Trimming took off 3 bases at V and 5 bases at J, with 18 bases between the two ends. The CDR3 has 16 residues. The germline V gene encodes CDR1 SGHKS and CDR2 YYEKEE (reference sequence). The DNA for the CDR3 is TGTGCCAGCAGCTGGCCGACCGGGACGGCAAACAATGAGCAGTTCTTC. Translation gives CASSWPTGTANNEQFF.

This clonotype was observed at least ten times. The chain employs TRBV4-3 and TRBJ2-1; weak D call: TRBD2 (5 bases). The germline CDR1 and CDR2 sequences are LGHNA and YSLEER. Trimming removed 0 bases at V and 10 bases at J, with 10 bases between. The CDR3 is 13 residues long. CDR3 coding DNA: TGCGCCAGCAGCCAAGATCCACGAGGGGAGCAGTTCTTC. Its protein product is CASSQDPRGEQFF.

This clonotype was found a few times. The chain has TRBV4-3 and TRBJ2-7; weak D call: TRBD1 (6 bases). V lost 4 bases and J lost 4, with 17 bases in between. This CDR3 region has 15 residues. The germline gives CDR1 LGHNA, CDR2 YSLEER. Written as DNA, the CDR3 is TGCGCCAGCAGCCGGTCCCTGACAGGTTCATACGAGCAGTACTTC. Amino acids: CASSRSLTGSYEQYF.

A few counts support this clonotype. The chain uses TRBV7-2 and TRBJ1-3; no clear D. The CDR3 contains 17 residues. The V and J ends lost 2 bases and 0 bases respectively, with 14 bases between them. Germline CDR1 SGHTA, CDR2 FQGNSA. The CDR3 DNA reads TGTGCCAGCAGCTTAACGGCGGGCCAGGCCTCTGGAAACACCATATATTTT. It encodes CASSLTAGQASGNTIYF.

This clonotype has a handful of counts. The chain uses TRBV30 and TRBJ2-1; D is unclear. The ends were cut back, 3 bases at V and 13 bases at J, with 16 bases in the middle. The CDR3 consists of 12 residues. The V gene's germline CDR1 is GTSNPN and CDR2 SVGIG (reference sequence). In DNA form, the CDR3 reads TGTGCCTGGAGCCACGCTTCCTTGGGTCAGTTCTTC. This sequence encodes CAWSHASLGQFF.

This clonotype was seen a handful of times. CDR3 loop: CASSGQGQGSPLHF. The CDR3, as DNA: TGTGCCAGCAGTGGACAGGGTCAGGGTTCACCCCTCCACTTT. V gene TRBV27 combines with J gene TRBJ1-6; 8 bases line up with TRBD1. The CDR3 sequence is 14 residues long. V dropped 5 bases and J dropped 9; count of bases not matched to a gene: 6. The V gene's germline CDR1 is MNHEY and CDR2 SMNVEV (reference sequence).

This clonotype was found many times. This chain uses TRBV18 with TRBJ2-7; the D is unclear. The CDR3 is 13 amino acids. Germline CDR1 reads KGHSH; CDR2 reads LQKENI. V shed 4 bases and J shed 5 bases, with 12 bases lying between them. CDR3 protein: CASSLPPANEQYF. DNA of the CDR3: TGTGCCAGCTCACTACCCCCCGCGAACGAGCAGTACTTC. The variable domain in full, with the rest retrieved from reference TRBV18 and TRBJ2-7, is NAGVMQNPRHLVRRRGQEARLRCSPMKGHSHVYWYRQLPEEGLKFMVYLQKENIIDESGMPKERFSAEFPKEGPSILRIQQVVRGDSAAYFCASSLPPANEQYFGPGTRLTVT.